This note documents a single TCR beta chain sequence. No antigen is known for it. TCRdb processed the reads anew with MiXCR; each CDR3 protein has one entry. The table includes about 900,000 distinct CDR3 sequences, 31% detected once. The data belong to a study of T cell repertoires in cytomegalovirus infection. Study information: Well-studied HLA-B-restricted epitopes and recently identified HLA-C-restricted epitopes of CMV were both used in the study. Carrying CMV and the relevant HLA type showed in public TCR beta signatures. Study-wide results and caveats: The ex vivo response showed dominance by HLA-C-restricted CMV-specific TCR beta clonotypes. Public TCR beta family frequency separated CMV-and-HLA carriers, including in an independent cohort.

The length of the CDR3 is 14 residues. Germline V gene sequence: CDR1 LNHDA, CDR2 SQIVND (reference sequence). With 5 bases clipped from V and 3 bases from J, the junction kept 4 bases outside the gene matches. The chain couples TRBV19 to TRBJ2-3; 8 nucleotides match TRBD1. The TCR sequence derives from a human donor in good health (CMV status not recorded). Some clones in this sample may be carry-over from other donors' samples. Here the sequenced sample was cultured CD8+ T cells from PBMCs, taken from culture after CMV antigen stimulation. The CDR3 region is CASSWDRRTDTQYF. The CDR3 DNA is TGTGCCAGTAGTTGGGACAGGAGGACAGATACGCAGTATTTT.